One and the same sample provided the 8 T cell receptor beta chains below, sequenced in a study of tumor-infiltrating lymphocytes in primary liver carcinoma. Between 20 and 30 mg of unsorted bulk tissue served as the source from which RNA and DNA were co-extracted. Production of TCR beta cDNA used approximately 480 ng total RNA together with a constant-region primer. The TCR beta library was amplified through three nested multiplex PCR rounds in a modified ARM-PCR procedure. A C-beta reverse primer and TRBV1-TRBV30 forward primers served in each of the first two PCR rounds, at 10 cycles apiece. TCRdb re-called the multiplex PCR reads with MiXCR, one entry per CDR3 protein. This sample has under 90,000 distinct CDR3 sequences, with 72% found just once. Specimen: liver tumor tissue from sampling region 1. Indicated subset: tumor region T1, superior pole. The origin of the receptors is a man in his forties with primary liver carcinoma and hepatitis B virus infection.

For this clonotype: The junction departs from germline at one end; a sequencing error may be responsible. This chain links TRBV12-3 or TRBV12-4 with TRBJ2-5; the D is unclear. This CDR3 region has 14 residues. The CDR3 loop reads CASSFPVTQETQYF. As DNA, the CDR3 is TGTGCCAGCAGTTTCCCGGTTACTCAAGAGACCCAGTATTTC.

The sample holds a few counts of this clonotype. One end of the junction fails to match germline, which may point to a read error. This rearrangement joins TRBV11-1 to TRBJ2-1, with TRBD2 matching over 7 bases. The CDR3 covers 16 residues. CDR1 and CDR2 (germline): SGHAT, FQDESV (reference sequence). The CDR3 DNA is TGTGCCAGCAGCCACCTACCGGGAGGTGGGTGCAATGAGCAATTCTTC. Translation: CASSHLPGGGCNEQFF. The full variable domain, rest sourced from reference TRBV11-1 and TRBJ2-1, is EAEVAQSPRYKITEKSQAVAFWCDPISGHATLYWYRQILGQGPELLVQFQDESVVDDSQLPKDRFSAERLKGVDSTLKIQPAELGDSAMYLCASSHLPGGGCNEQFFGPGTRLTVL.

This clonotype was observed once. Mismatch with germline at one junction end may stem from a read error. The chain joins TRBV4-1 to TRBJ2-1, with 9 bases identical to TRBD2. Germline V gene data show CDR1 as MGHRA and CDR2 as YSYEKL. The CDR3 is 14 amino acids. The CDR3 spells CASSQAGGCNEQFF. The DNA for the CDR3 is TGCGCTAGCAGCCAGGCGGGAGGGTGCAATGAACAGTTCTTC.

The chain uses TRBV7-9 and TRBJ2-2; D gene unclear. The CDR3 has 14 residues. CDR1 and CDR2 from the germline V gene are SEHNR and FQNEAQ (reference sequence). V was shortened by 3 bases and J by 6 bases, with 11 bases between the two germline ends. The chain's CDR3 is CASSLEVNAGELFF. CDR3 DNA: TGTGCCAGCAGCTTGGAAGTGAATGCCGGGGAGCTGTTTTTT.

With respect to this clonotype: This sequence may be a read error, since a much larger clone differs from it by one base. The gene calls are TRBV18 and TRBJ2-7; TRBD2 might be the D (6 bases). The germline V gene has CDR1 KGHSH and CDR2 LQKENI. CDR3 length: 16 residues. CDR3 sequence (DNA): TGTGCCAGCCCACCGAAGAATAGCGGTAACTCCTACGAGCAGTACTTC. It yields the protein CASPPKNSGNSYEQYF.

Worth noting for this clonotype: It may be a read error: a sequence one base away is much more abundant. The rearrangement joins TRBV7-9 to TRBJ2-7; the D gene is possibly TRBD1 (5 bases). This CDR3 is built from 13 residues. In germline, CDR1 is SEHNR, CDR2 FQNEAQ (reference sequence). Trimming stripped 5 bases from V and 8 bases from J, with 16 bases between. CDR3 sequence reads: CASSPRVSDKQYF. Written as DNA, the CDR3 is TGTGCCAGCAGCCCCAGGGTTTCCGACAAGCAGTACTTC.

This clonotype was detected only a few times. A much bigger clone sits one base away, suggesting this may be a read error. The V and J genes are TRBV2 and TRBJ2-7; 9 bases line up with TRBD2. The CDR3 runs to 16 residues. Germline-derived CDR1 and CDR2 are SNHLY and FYNNEI. V dropped 4 bases and J dropped 0; count of bases not matched to a gene: 7. DNA for the CDR3: TGTGCCAGCAGTGGGGGTACTAGCGGGTTCTCCTACGAGCAGTACTTC. This codes for CASSGGTSGFSYEQYF.

The V call is TRBV29-1, the J call TRBJ2-5, with 8 positions matching TRBD2. V lost 6 bases to trimming and J lost 6 bases; unmatched junction nucleotides: 3. This CDR3 is 11 amino acids long. The germline CDR1 and CDR2 sequences are SQVTM and ANQGSEA. The CDR3, as DNA: TGCAGCGTCGGGGGGGGTAAGACCCAGTACTTC. Amino acids: CSVGGGKTQYF.